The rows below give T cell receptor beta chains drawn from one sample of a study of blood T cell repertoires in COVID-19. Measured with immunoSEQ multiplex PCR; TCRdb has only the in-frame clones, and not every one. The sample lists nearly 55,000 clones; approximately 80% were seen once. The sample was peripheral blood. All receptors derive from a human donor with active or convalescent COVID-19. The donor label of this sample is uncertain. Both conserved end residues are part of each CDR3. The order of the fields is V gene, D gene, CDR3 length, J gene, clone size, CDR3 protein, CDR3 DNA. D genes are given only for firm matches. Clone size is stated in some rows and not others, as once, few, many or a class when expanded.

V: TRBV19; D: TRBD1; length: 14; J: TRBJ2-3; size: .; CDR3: CASRKQGGTDTQYF; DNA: TGTGCCAGTAGGAAACAGGGGGGCACAGATACGCAGTATTTT
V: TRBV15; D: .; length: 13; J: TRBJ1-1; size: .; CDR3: CATRRGGNTEAFF; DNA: TGTGCCACCAGAAGGGGAGGGAACACTGAAGCTTTCTTT
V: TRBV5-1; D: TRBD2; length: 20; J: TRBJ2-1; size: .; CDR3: CASTLGGLAGLTDLYNEQFF; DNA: TGCGCCAGCACTCTGGGCGGGCTAGCGGGACTCACCGACCTTTACAATGAGCAGTTCTTC
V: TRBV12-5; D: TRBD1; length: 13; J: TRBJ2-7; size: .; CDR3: CASGPGQGYEQYF; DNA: TGTGCTAGTGGGCCGGGACAGGGCTACGAGCAGTACTTC
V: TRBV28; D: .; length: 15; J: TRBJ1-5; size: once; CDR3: CATFPGTGVGGPQHF; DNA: TGTGCCACCTTCCCCGGGACGGGGGTTGGAGGGCCCCAGCATTTT
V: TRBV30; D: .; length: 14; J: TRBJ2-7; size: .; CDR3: CAWSVQGVSREQYF; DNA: TGTGCCTGGAGTGTACAGGGAGTATCGCGGGAGCAGTACTTC
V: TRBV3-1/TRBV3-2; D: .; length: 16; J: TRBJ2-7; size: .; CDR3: CASSQDRGSGGAEQYF; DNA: TGTGCCAGCAGCCAAGATCGGGGTAGCGGAGGTGCCGAGCAGTACTTC
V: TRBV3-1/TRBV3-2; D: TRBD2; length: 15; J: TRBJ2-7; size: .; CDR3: CASSEVTSGHYEQYF; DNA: TGTGCCAGCAGCGAGGTTACTAGCGGTCACTACGAGCAGTACTTC
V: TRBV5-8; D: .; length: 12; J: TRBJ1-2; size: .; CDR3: CASSLVSYGYTF; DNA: TGTGCCAGCAGCTTGGTCAGCTATGGCTACACCTTC
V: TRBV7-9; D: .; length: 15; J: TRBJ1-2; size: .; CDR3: CASSPLLGTNYGYTF; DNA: TGTGCCAGCAGCCCCCTTCTCGGGACTAACTATGGCTACACCTTC
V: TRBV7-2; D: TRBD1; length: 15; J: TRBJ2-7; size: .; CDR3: CASSLDRGNLNEQYF; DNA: TGTGCCAGCAGCTTAGACAGGGGGAACCTAAACGAGCAGTACTTC
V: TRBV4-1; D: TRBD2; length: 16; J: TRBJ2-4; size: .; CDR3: CASSQPGTSGGSIQYF; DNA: TGCGCCAGCAGCCAGCCCGGGACTTCGGGAGGGAGCATTCAGTACTTC
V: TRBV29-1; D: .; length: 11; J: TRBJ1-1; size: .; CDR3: CSDSSEGWAFF; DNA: TGCAGCGATTCCTCGGAGGGGTGGGCTTTCTTT
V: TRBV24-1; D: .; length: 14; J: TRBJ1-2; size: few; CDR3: CATSDLYGNYGYTF; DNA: TGTGCCACCAGTGATTTGTACGGGAACTATGGCTACACCTTC
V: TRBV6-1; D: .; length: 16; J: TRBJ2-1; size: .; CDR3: CASSENWGISYNEQFF; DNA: TGTGCCAGCAGTGAAAACTGGGGCATCTCCTACAATGAGCAGTTCTTC
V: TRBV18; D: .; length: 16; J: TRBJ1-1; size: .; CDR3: CASSPLEGRRGTEAFF; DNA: TGTGCCAGCTCACCACTGGAGGGACGTCGGGGCACTGAAGCTTTCTTT
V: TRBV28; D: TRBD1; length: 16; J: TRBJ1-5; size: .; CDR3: CASSFAGGGDGQPQHF; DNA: TGTGCCAGCAGTTTTGCAGGGGGCGGAGATGGTCAGCCCCAGCATTTT
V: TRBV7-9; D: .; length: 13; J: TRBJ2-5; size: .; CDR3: CASSPRVKETQYF; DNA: TGTGCCAGCAGCCCCCGGGTCAAAGAGACCCAGTACTTC
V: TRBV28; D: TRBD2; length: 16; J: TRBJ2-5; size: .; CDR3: CASSLLTSGIVETQYF; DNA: TGTGCCAGCAGTTTATTGACTAGCGGGATCGTGGAGACCCAGTACTTC
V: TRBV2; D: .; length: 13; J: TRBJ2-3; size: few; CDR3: CASMGTSTDTQYF; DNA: TGTGCCAGCATGGGGACTAGCACAGATACGCAGTATTTT
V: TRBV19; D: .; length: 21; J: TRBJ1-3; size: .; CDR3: CASSIELNRAQSHTSGNTIYF; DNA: TGTGCCAGTAGTATAGAACTAAACAGGGCCCAATCTCATACCTCTGGAAACACCATATATTTT
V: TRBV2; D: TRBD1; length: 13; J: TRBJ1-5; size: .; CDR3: CASSPGQRGPQHF; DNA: TGTGCCAGTTCACCGGGACAGAGGGGGCCCCAGCATTTT
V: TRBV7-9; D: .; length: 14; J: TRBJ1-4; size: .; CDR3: CASSLGHVNEKLFF; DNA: TGTGCCAGCAGCTTGGGCCACGTTAATGAAAAACTGTTTTTT
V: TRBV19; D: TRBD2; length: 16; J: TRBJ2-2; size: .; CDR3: CASSITSGANTGELFF; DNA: TGTGCCAGTAGTATCACTAGCGGTGCGAACACCGGGGAGCTGTTTTTT
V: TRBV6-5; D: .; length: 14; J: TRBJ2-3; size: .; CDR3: CASSYTSSPDTQYF; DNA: TGTGCCAGCAGTTATACTAGCTCCCCAGATACGCAGTATTTT
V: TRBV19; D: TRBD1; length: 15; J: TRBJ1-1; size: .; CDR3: CASSFQGARDTEAFF; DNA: TGTGCCAGTAGCTTTCAGGGGGCGCGCGACACTGAAGCTTTCTTT
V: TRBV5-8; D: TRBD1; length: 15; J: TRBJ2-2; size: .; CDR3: CASRRTGTNTGELFF; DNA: TGTGCCAGCAGGAGGACAGGGACGAACACCGGGGAGCTGTTTTTT
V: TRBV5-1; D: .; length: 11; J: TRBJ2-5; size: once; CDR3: CASSVQETQYF; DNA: TGCGCCAGCAGCGTACAAGAGACCCAGTACTTC
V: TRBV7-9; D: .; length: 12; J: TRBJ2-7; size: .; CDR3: CASSYQGGEQYF; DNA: TGTGCCAGCAGCTACCAGGGGGGCGAGCAGTACTTC
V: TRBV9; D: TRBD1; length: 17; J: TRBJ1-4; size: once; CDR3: CASSDAGGLATNEKLFF; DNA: TGTGCCAGCAGCGACGCAGGGGGGTTGGCAACTAATGAAAAACTGTTTTTT
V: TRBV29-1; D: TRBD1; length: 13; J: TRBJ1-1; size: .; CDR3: CSVRQTGGTEAFF; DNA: TGCAGCGTTCGTCAGACAGGGGGCACTGAAGCTTTCTTT
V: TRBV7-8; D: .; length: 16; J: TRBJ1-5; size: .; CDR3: CASSPLAQINHQPQHF; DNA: TGTGCCAGCTCTCCTCTGGCCCAAATCAATCATCAGCCCCAGCATTTT
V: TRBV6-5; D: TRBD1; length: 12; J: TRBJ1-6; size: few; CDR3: CASDRDNSPLHF; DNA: TGTGCCAGCGACAGGGATAATTCACCCCTCCACTTT
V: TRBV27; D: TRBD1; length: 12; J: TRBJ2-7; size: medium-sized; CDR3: CASSPTGGQQYF; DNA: TGTGCCAGCAGCCCTACAGGGGGCCAGCAGTACTTC
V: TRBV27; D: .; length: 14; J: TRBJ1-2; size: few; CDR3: CASRSTQAGGSYTF; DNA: TGTGCCAGCAGAAGTACTCAAGCCGGGGGAAGCTACACCTTC
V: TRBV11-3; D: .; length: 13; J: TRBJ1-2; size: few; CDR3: CASSQQGDYGYTF; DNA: TGTGCCAGCAGCCAACAGGGTGACTATGGCTACACCTTC
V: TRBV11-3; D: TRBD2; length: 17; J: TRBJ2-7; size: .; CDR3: CASSLDSGAGGSYEQYF; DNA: TGTGCCAGCAGCTTAGATTCCGGAGCGGGAGGATCCTACGAGCAGTACTTC
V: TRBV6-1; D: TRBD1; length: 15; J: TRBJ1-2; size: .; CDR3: CASSEAAGGLRGYTF; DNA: TGTGCCAGCAGTGAAGCGGCAGGGGGATTAAGGGGCTACACCTTC
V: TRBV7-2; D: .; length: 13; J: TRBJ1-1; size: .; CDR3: CASSPIRVAEAFF; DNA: TGTGCCAGCAGCCCGATTCGCGTGGCTGAAGCTTTCTTT
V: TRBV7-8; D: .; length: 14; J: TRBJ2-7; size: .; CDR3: CASSPRGLAYEQYF; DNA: TGTGCCAGCAGCCCCCGGGGCCTAGCGTACGAGCAGTACTTC
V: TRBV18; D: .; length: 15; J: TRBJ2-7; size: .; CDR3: CASSPSAQGPQWWYF; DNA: TGTGCCAGCTCACCCTCCGCCCAGGGGCCCCAATGGTGGTACTTC
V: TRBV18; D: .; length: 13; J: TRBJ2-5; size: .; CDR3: CASSPRSQETQYF; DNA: TGTGCCAGCTCACCACGCAGCCAAGAGACCCAGTACTTC
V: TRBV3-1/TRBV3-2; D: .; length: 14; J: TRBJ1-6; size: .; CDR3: CASSQLQFNSPLHF; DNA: TGTGCCAGCAGCCAACTACAGTTTAATTCACCCCTCCACTTT
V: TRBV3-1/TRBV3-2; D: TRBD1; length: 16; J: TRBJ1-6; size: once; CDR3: CASSQGGQGRNSPLHF; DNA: TGTGCCAGCAGCCAAGGGGGACAGGGTAGGAATTCACCCCTCCACTTT
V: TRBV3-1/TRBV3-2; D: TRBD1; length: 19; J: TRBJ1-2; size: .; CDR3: CASSPSPGQGALANYGYTF; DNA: TGTGCCAGCAGCCCTTCCCCGGGACAGGGGGCCCTAGCTAACTATGGCTACACCTTC
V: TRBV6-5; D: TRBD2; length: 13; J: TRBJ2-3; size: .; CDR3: CASPRTSSDTQYF; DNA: TGTGCCAGCCCCAGGACTAGTTCAGATACGCAGTATTTT
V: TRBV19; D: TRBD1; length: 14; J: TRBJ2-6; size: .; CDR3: CASSGTGGANVLTF; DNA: TGTGCCAGTAGTGGGACAGGTGGGGCCAACGTCCTGACTTTC
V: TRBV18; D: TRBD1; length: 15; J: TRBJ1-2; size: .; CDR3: CASYPGQGLVYGYTF; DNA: TGTGCCAGCTACCCGGGACAGGGACTGGTCTATGGCTACACCTTC
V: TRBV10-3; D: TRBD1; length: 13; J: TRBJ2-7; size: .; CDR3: CAISGDSLYEQYF; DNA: TGTGCCATCAGTGGGGACAGTCTATACGAGCAGTACTTC
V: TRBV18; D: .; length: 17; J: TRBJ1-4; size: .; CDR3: CASSPPRDKATNEKLFF; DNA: TGTGCCAGCTCACCACCCCGGGACAAAGCAACTAATGAAAAACTGTTTTTT
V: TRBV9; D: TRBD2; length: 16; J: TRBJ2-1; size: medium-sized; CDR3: CASQGSGRASYNEQFF; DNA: TGTGCCAGCCAAGGTAGCGGGAGGGCCTCCTACAATGAGCAGTTCTTC
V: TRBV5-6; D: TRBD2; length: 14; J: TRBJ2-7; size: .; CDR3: CASSQGTSSYEQYF; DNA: TGTGCCAGCAGCCAGGGGACTAGCAGCTACGAGCAGTACTTC
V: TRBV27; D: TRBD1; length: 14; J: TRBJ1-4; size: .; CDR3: CASSRQGGVEKLFF; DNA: TGTGCCAGCAGTAGACAGGGGGGTGTTGAAAAACTGTTTTTT
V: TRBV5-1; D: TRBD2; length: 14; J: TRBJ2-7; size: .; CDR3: CASSTTSGSHEQYF; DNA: TGCGCCAGCAGCACTACTAGCGGGAGCCACGAGCAGTACTTC
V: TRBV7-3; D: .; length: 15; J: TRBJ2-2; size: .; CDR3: CASSFGTVDTGELFF; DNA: TGTGCCAGCAGCTTTGGGACTGTCGACACCGGGGAGCTGTTTTTT
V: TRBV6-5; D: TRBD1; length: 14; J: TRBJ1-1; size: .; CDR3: CASSYLQGRTEAFF; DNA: TGTGCCAGCAGTTACTTACAGGGGAGAACTGAAGCTTTCTTT
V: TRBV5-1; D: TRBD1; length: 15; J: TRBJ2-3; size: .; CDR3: CASSLGQGAGDTQYF; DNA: TGCGCCAGCAGCTTGGGACAGGGGGCAGGGGATACGCAGTATTTT
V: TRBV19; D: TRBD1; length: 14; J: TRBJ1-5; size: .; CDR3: CASSDTGVNQPQHF; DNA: TGTGCCAGTAGTGATACAGGGGTCAATCAGCCCCAGCATTTT
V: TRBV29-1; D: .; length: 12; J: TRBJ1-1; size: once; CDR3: CSVGHLTGVAFF; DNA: TGCAGCGTAGGACATCTCACGGGTGTGGCTTTCTTT